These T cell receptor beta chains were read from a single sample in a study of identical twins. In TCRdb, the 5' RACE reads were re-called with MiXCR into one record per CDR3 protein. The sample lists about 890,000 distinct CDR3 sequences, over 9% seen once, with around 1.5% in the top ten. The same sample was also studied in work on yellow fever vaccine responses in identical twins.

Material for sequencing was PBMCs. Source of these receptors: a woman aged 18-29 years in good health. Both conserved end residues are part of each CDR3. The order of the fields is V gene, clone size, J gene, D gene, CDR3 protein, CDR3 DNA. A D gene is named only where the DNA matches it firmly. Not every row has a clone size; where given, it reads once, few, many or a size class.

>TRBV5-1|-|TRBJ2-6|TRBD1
CASSPRTGGSSGANVLTF
TGCGCCAGCAGCCCTAGGACAGGGGGTAGCTCTGGGGCCAACGTCCTGACTTTC
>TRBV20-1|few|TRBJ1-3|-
CSARDHGGSGNTIYF
TGCAGTGCTAGAGATCATGGAGGCTCTGGAAACACCATATATTTT
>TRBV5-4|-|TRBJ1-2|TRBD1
CASSSAGRGAIGYTF
TGTGCCAGCAGCTCGGCTGGCAGGGGGGCGATTGGCTACACCTTC
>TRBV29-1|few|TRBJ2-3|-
CSVVKAGTRTDTQYF
TGCAGCGTTGTAAAGGCGGGCACACGCACAGATACGCAGTATTTT
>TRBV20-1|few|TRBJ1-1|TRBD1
CSATQGASEAFF
TGCAGTGCTACTCAGGGGGCGTCTGAAGCTTTCTTT
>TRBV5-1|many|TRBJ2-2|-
CASSRDGSTGELFF
TGCGCCAGCAGCCGAGACGGGTCCACCGGGGAGCTGTTTTTT
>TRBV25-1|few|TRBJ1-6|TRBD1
CASSDRDRVNSPLHF
TGTGCCAGCAGTGACCGGGACAGGGTTAATTCACCCCTCCACTTT
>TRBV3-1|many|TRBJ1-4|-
CASSQGREWLGPNEKLFF
TGTGCCAGCAGCCAAGGCCGGGAATGGCTGGGCCCAAATGAAAAACTGTTTTTT
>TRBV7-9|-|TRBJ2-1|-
CASSVGVGGNEQFF
TGTGCCAGCAGCGTTGGGGTGGGGGGCAATGAGCAGTTCTTC
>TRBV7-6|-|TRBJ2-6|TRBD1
CASSPTGTGGSGANVLTF
TGTGCCAGCAGCCCAACCGGGACAGGGGGCTCTGGGGCCAACGTCCTGACTTTC